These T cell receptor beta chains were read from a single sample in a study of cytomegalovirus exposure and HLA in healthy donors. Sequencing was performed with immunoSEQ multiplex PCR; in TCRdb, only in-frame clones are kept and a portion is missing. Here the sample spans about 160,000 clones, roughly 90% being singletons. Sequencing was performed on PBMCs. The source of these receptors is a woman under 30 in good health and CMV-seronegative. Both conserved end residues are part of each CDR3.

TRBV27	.	CASSSGGARHEQYF
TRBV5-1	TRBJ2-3	CASSSGQAEDTQYF
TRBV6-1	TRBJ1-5	CASSEGTGGSNQPQHF
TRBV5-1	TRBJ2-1	CASGAWGAAGRDEQFF
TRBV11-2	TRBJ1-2	CASSLVENWNYGYTF
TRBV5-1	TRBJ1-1	CASSGPGGGGTEAFF
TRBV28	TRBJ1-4	CASSLSPREDEKLFF
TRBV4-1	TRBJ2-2	CASSLGQSPQTGELFF
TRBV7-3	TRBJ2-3	CASSFGDTQYF
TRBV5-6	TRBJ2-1	CASSLGSDNEQFF